This T cell receptor beta chain was observed in a study of cytomegalovirus exposure and HLA in healthy donors. There were likely unrecorded immune exposures, though donors were nominally healthy when sampled. Vbeta (60) and Jbeta (13) primers were used in the PCR. TCRdb's copy holds only in-frame clones and misses some; the assay was immunoSEQ multiplex PCR. The repertoire includes about 140,000 clones, over 70% of them detected once, and about 15% sits in the top ten. General study results and limits: Analysis was carried out at a later point, and it linked a missense DCLRE1C variant to TCR beta V- and J-gene trimming. Evidence from a later analysis indicated that most CMV-associated TCR beta chains looked HLA-restricted. After further analysis at a later stage, roughly 16,000 TCR beta sequences were associated with HLA alleles at 0.05 false discovery rate.

In its sample, this clone was seen once. Its antigen is currently unknown. Because the CDR3 is missing its conserved closing phenylalanine or tryptophan, this is likely a read error. The limits of the CDR3 on the DNA are not certain, so only TCRdb's listed CDR3 is given. The source is a woman between 40 and 55 years old in good health and CMV-seronegative. Sequenced: PBMCs.

CDR3: CASSLPRDRSI. The chain links TRBV27 to TRBJ2-7; the table's D call, TRBD1, has no DNA check behind it. Germline V gives CDR1 MNHEY, CDR2 SMNVEV (reference sequence). Termini included, the CDR3 measures 11 amino acids.